This T cell receptor beta chain was obtained from a study of control samples from healthy donors and cancer patients. The V gene lost 6 bases and the J gene lost 5 bases, with 11 bases spanning the gap. The CDR3 runs 13 residues. Libraries were prepared by immunoSEQ multiplex PCR; TCRdb keeps only in-frame clonotypes and omits some of them. Here the sample spans about 28,000 clones, 90% to 95% being singletons. J is TRBJ2-4 and V is TRBV12-3 or TRBV12-4, with a tentative D call TRBD1 (6 bases). The source of this sequence is a man in his fifties with lung cancer. Sample: PBMCs. The DNA for the CDR3 is TGTGCCAGCAGAACACGGACAGAAAACATTCAGTACTTC. Its protein product is CASRTRTENIQYF.